This T cell receptor beta chain was captured in a study of blood T cell repertoires in COVID-19. Across the whole study: Researchers got acute and convalescent COVID-19 samples from the United States, Italy and Spain.

The assay was immunoSEQ multiplex PCR, and TCRdb's table has in-frame clones only and misses some. The data hold approximately 170,000 clones, with about 88% observed a single time. From germline, CDR1 is SEHNR and CDR2 FQNEAQ (reference sequence). V trimming: 0 bases; J trimming: 1 base; junction bases outside the gene matches: 5. This CDR3 has 18 residues. The rearrangement joins TRBV7-9 to TRBJ2-2, with 10 bases fitting TRBD1. The sample was peripheral blood. This sequence was found in a young man who had recovered from COVID-19. The CDR3 protein is CASSLAVTGGLNTGELFF. The CDR3 nucleotides read TGTGCCAGCAGCTTAGCGGTGACAGGGGGCTTGAACACCGGGGAGCTGTTTTTT.